The 10 T cell receptor beta chains given below trace back to one sample, sequenced in a study of regulatory T cells in long-lasting Graves disease. The authors built TCR beta libraries using iRepertoire HTBI primers and Arm-PCR of CDR3 regions. Each CDR3 protein is one row after TCRdb ran MiXCR on the multiplex PCR reads. The table lists 400,000 to 500,000 distinct CDR3 sequences, under 25% of them singletons. Time point defined: persistent/refractory GD, antithyroid drugs over 5 years with positive TRAb. PBMC RNA served as the TCR library source. The sample here was peripheral blood mononuclear cells (PBMCs), taken when the disease was refractory, from a patient treated with antithyroid drugs. The source is a female donor with Graves disease.

This clonotype was observed at least ten times. The chain carries TRBV12-3 or TRBV12-4 and TRBJ1-2; TRBD1 agrees at 8 bases. The CDR3 totals 16 residues. With V trimmed by 1 base and J by 4 bases, 8 bases remained unmatched. The CDR3 here is CASSLEADRVSYGYTF. In nucleotides, the CDR3 is TGTGCCAGCAGTTTAGAGGCGGACAGGGTGAGCTATGGCTACACCTTC.

This clonotype came up a few times. The DNA for the CDR3 is TGCAGTGCTAGAGATGAGGGCGGGTTGAGCAATCAGCCCCAGCATTTT. As protein: CSARDEGGLSNQPQHF. The chain recombines TRBV20-1 with TRBJ1-5, with D unclear. Germline V gene data show CDR1 as DFQATT and CDR2 as SNEGSKA (reference sequence). V was cut by 0 bases and J by 1 base, with 13 bases left in between. There are 16 residues in the CDR3.

At least ten counts were recorded for this clonotype. The chain's CDR3 is CSATYSPRQGWNYEQYF. DNA of the CDR3: TGCAGTGCTACCTACTCCCCCCGACAGGGTTGGAACTACGAGCAGTACTTC. J is TRBJ2-7 and V is TRBV20-1; 7 positions match TRBD1. Germline CDR1 and CDR2: DFQATT and SNEGSKA (reference sequence). The CDR3 runs 17 residues. J was trimmed by 3 bases and V by 4 bases; bases with no gene match: 18.

Worth noting for this clonotype: This may come from a read error, since a much larger clone is one base off. V gene TRBV6-1 combines with J gene TRBJ1-2; D not resolved. There are 13 residues in the CDR3. Germline V gene sequence: CDR1 MNHNS, CDR2 SASEGT. Trimming took off 6 bases at V and 6 bases at J, with 14 bases between the two ends. The CDR3 DNA is TGTGCCAGCAGGCCCCGGGTCAACCATGGCTACACCTTC. Translated: CASRPRVNHGYTF.

The table lists this clonotype with a few counts. The rearrangement joins TRBV6-1 to TRBJ2-2, with unresolved D. From germline, CDR1 is MNHNS and CDR2 SASEGT. CDR3 length: 15 amino acids. Trimming pared 8 bases from V and 3 bases from J, leaving 16 bases between. The CDR3 region is CASSPAQSDTGELFF. CDR3 in DNA: TGTGCCAGCTCACCGGCCCAGTCGGACACCGGGGAGCTGTTTTTT.

J is TRBJ2-1 and V is TRBV10-2, with D possibly called TRBD1 or TRBD2 (5 bases each). The CDR3 is made up of 14 amino acids. CDR1 WSHSY and CDR2 SAAADI come from the germline V gene. Trimming stripped 5 bases from V and 8 bases from J, with 16 bases between. Written as DNA, the CDR3 is TGCGCCAGCAGTTCGCTAGGGACCCTTGATGAGCAGTTCTTC. Its translation: CASSSLGTLDEQFF.

In this sample, this clonotype turned up a few times. V is TRBV11-3 and J is TRBJ2-5; D call uncertain. The CDR3 contains 15 residues. Per germline, CDR1 SGHNT and CDR2 YENEEA. With 5 bases removed from V and 4 bases from J, the gap between germline ends came to 17 bases. The CDR3 loop reads CASSPSTQNTETQYF. The CDR3 DNA follows: TGTGCCAGCAGCCCCTCGACCCAGAATACAGAGACCCAGTACTTC.

This clonotype has ten or more counts. The genes are TRBV5-4 and TRBJ1-4; possibly TRBD1 for D (5 bases). The CDR3 consists of 18 residues. Per germline, CDR1 SGHNT and CDR2 YYREEE (reference sequence). The V end lost 3 bases, the J end lost 8 bases, and 26 bases lay between the germline ends. CDR3: CASSSTTHPTRQGEKLFF. For the CDR3, the DNA is TGTGCCAGCAGCTCAACAACCCACCCGACCCGTCAGGGAGAAAAACTGTTTTTT.

The table lists this clonotype with many counts. The chain recombines TRBV28 with TRBJ2-7; D is perhaps TRBD2 (6 bases). Germline CDR1 and CDR2: MDHEN and SYDVKM. The CDR3 has 14 residues. Trimming removed 5 bases at V and 7 bases at J, with 18 bases between. Here the CDR3 reads CASSLTTWGGEQYF. For the CDR3, the DNA is TGTGCCAGCAGTCTAACTACTTGGGGAGGAGAGCAGTACTTC. The full variable domain, its missing parts supplied by reference TRBV28 and TRBJ2-7, is DVKVTQSSRYLVKRTGEKVFLECVQDMDHENMFWYRQDPGLGLRLIYFSYDVKMKEKGDIPEGYSVSREKKERFSLILESASTNQTSMYLCASSLTTWGGEQYFGPGTRLTVT.

The sample holds a few counts of this clonotype. V and J are TRBV25-1 and TRBJ2-7, with D tentatively TRBD2 (5 bases). From germline, CDR1 is MGHDK and CDR2 SYGVNS. The CDR3 length is 16 residues. Trimming stripped 2 bases from V and 3 bases from J, with 17 bases between. CDR3 sequence reads: CASSEIWASDFYEQYF. For the CDR3, the DNA is TGTGCCAGCAGTGAAATCTGGGCTTCGGACTTCTACGAGCAGTACTTC.